This TCR beta chain derives from a study of blood T cell repertoires in COVID-19. As for the study in general: Both acute and convalescent COVID-19 samples were obtained from the United States, Italy and Spain.

Per germline, CDR1 KGHSH and CDR2 LQKENI. This CDR3 has 15 residues. Trimming at V came to 6 bases and at J to 0 bases, leaving 5 bases not matched to a gene. Per the original methods: Reference gene primer amplification yielded estimated nucleated cell counts. TCRdb's copy holds only in-frame clones and misses some; the assay was immunoSEQ multiplex PCR. Clone size and V and J calls were adopted from that table, with D and trimming inferred from the DNA. Here the sample spans approximately 180,000 clones, more than 75% being singletons. This chain joins TRBV18 and TRBJ1-5; 7 nucleotides agree with TRBD1. Sequenced input: peripheral blood. The sequence derives from a person aged 70 to 79 with COVID-19, enrolled during active disease. As DNA, the CDR3 is TGTGCCAGCTCGGGGACAGCTAATAGCAATCAGCCCCAGCATTTT. Residues: CASSGTANSNQPQHF.